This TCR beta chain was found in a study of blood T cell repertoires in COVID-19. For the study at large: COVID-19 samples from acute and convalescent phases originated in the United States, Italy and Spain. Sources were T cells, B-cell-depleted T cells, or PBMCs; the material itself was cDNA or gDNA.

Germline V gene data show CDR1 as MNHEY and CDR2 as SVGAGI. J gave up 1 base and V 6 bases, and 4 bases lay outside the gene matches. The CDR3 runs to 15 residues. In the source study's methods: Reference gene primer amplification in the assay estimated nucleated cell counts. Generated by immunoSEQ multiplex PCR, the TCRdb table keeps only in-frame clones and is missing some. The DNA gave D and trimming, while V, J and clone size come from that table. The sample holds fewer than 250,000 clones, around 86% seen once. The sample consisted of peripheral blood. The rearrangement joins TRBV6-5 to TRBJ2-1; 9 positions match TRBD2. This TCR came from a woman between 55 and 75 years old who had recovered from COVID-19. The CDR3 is CASRPAGGSYNEQFF. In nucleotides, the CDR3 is TGTGCCAGCAGACCCGCGGGGGGGTCCTACAATGAGCAGTTCTTC.